A single sample gave rise to the 20 T cell receptor beta chains below, sequenced in a study of OX40 agonist ivuxolimab in advanced cancers. Assay: immunoSEQ multiplex PCR; the TCRdb copy retains only in-frame clones and omits some. The repertoire consists of more than 75,000 clones, with roughly 84% occurring once and the leading ten covering approximately 1.2%. The sequencing used CD4+ or CD8+ T cells sorted from blood, collected in a trial of the OX40 agonist ivuxolimab. These receptors came from an adult with an advanced solid tumor such as melanoma, head and neck, liver or kidney cancer.

The CDR3: CASSLGPEQFF. The CDR3 DNA reads TGTGCCAGCAGCTTAGGACCTGAGCAGTTCTTC. This chain uses TRBV7-9 with TRBJ2-1, with unresolved D. CDR1 and CDR2 (germline): SEHNR, FQNEAQ (reference sequence). CDR3 length equals 11 residues. Trimming removed 1 base at V and 9 bases at J, with 4 bases between.

This chain uses TRBV19 with TRBJ1-3; D call uncertain. From germline, CDR1 is LNHDA and CDR2 SQIVND (reference sequence). The CDR3 consists of 14 residues. Trimming cost V 6 bases and J 5 bases, with 14 bases left between them. The CDR3 DNA follows: TGTGCCAGTAGGCTGGACCCGGAAAGAAACACCATATATTTT. Translating gives CASRLDPERNTIYF.

J is TRBJ1-1 and V is TRBV7-3; D possibly corresponds to TRBD1 (5 bases). The CDR3 contains 14 residues. V was trimmed by 5 bases and J by 8 bases, leaving 18 bases between them. The germline CDR1 and CDR2 sequences are SGHTA and FQGTGA. CDR3 DNA: TGTGCCAGCAGCCCTGGACCCCTCGGGGCAGAAGCTTTCTTT. Translation gives CASSPGPLGAEAFF.

This clone was counted a single time. This chain uses TRBV28 with TRBJ1-6, with D unclear. Trimming shortened V by 6 bases and J by 10 bases, and 16 bases separated the two germline ends. The CDR3 runs 14 residues. The germline CDR1 and CDR2 sequences are MDHEN and SYDVKM. The DNA of the CDR3 is TGTGCCAGCAGCCGGGCCCTTGATGGGTCACCCCTCCACTTT. This codes for CASSRALDGSPLHF.

The chain recombines TRBV6-1 with TRBJ1-3; D may be TRBD1 (6 bases). Germline-derived CDR1 and CDR2 are MNHNS and SASEGT. This CDR3 spans 15 amino acids. V lost 2 bases and J lost 4, with 12 bases in between. Written as DNA, the CDR3 is TGTGCCAGCAGTGAATTCCCGGGGGCGGGAAACACCATATATTTT. It encodes CASSEFPGAGNTIYF.

V is TRBV7-3 and J is TRBJ2-5; 9 nucleotides match TRBD2. CDR3 length equals 18 residues. CDR1 SGHTA and CDR2 FQGTGA come from the germline V gene. The V segment lost 6 bases and the J segment 2 bases; nucleotides outside the gene matches: 16. In DNA, the CDR3 is TGTGCCAGCAGTCGCGGGTCCACTCGCGGGGGGGTTCAAGAGACCCAGTACTTC. It codes for CASSRGSTRGGVQETQYF.

The genes are TRBV10-1 and TRBJ2-6; D is undetermined. Trimming left V 2 bases short and J 4 bases short, with 3 bases between. The germline V gene has CDR1 WNHNN and CDR2 SYGVQD (reference sequence). The CDR3 is made up of 13 amino acids. This CDR3 is CASSERGANVLTF. DNA of the CDR3: TGCGCCAGCAGTGAGCGCGGGGCCAACGTCCTGACTTTC.

The gene calls are TRBV7-6 and TRBJ2-5; D is undetermined. Trimming removed 5 bases from V and 7 bases from J, with 14 bases in between. This CDR3 is 13 amino acids long. The V gene's germline CDR1 is SGHVS and CDR2 FNYEAQ. CDR3 sequence: CASSPTLQRTQYF. In nucleotides, the CDR3 is TGTGCCAGCAGCCCGACACTTCAGAGGACCCAGTACTTC.

The chain joins TRBV29-1 to TRBJ1-2; weak D call: TRBD1 (6 bases). V was shortened by 4 bases and J by 6 bases, with 15 bases between the two germline ends. The CDR3 is made up of 13 amino acids. The germline gives CDR1 SQVTM, CDR2 ANQGSEA. CDR3 residues: CSVGRGLGDGYTF. The CDR3 bases are TGCAGCGTTGGGCGGGGGCTCGGGGATGGCTACACCTTC.

This clone was seen a few times. This rearrangement joins TRBV6-4 to TRBJ2-4; a possible D gene is TRBD1 (5 bases). The CDR3 spans 15 residues. In germline, CDR1 is MRHNA, CDR2 SNTAGT. Trimming cost V 3 bases and J 8 bases, with 17 bases left between them. DNA of the CDR3: TGTGCCAGCAGTGAGAATGGTAGGGCAGGGTACATTCAGTACTTC. This encodes CASSENGRAGYIQYF.

V gene TRBV5-4 combines with J gene TRBJ1-1; 7 bases line up with TRBD1. The germline gives CDR1 SGHNT, CDR2 YYREEE (reference sequence). The CDR3 totals 16 residues. Unmatched junction bases numbered 11, after V lost 0 bases and J lost 6 bases. The CDR3 nucleotides are TGTGCCAGCAGCTTGGTTAGGGGGCCCGAAGAACCTGAAGCTTTCTTT. Its translation: CASSLVRGPEEPEAFF.

The rearrangement uses TRBV28 and TRBJ1-1; the match to TRBD1 covers 9 bases. The germline CDR1 and CDR2 sequences are MDHEN and SYDVKM. There are 17 residues in the CDR3. V trimming: 1 base; J trimming: 1 base; junction bases outside the gene matches: 7. The CDR3 reads CASSLSIGTGRNTEAFF. Here the CDR3 DNA reads TGTGCCAGCAGTTTATCAATAGGGACAGGGAGGAACACTGAAGCTTTCTTT.

This rearrangement joins TRBV6-6 to TRBJ1-4; TRBD1 might be the D (5 bases). With 8 bases removed from V and 5 bases from J, the gap between germline ends came to 18 bases. CDR1 and CDR2 from the germline V gene are MNHNY and SVGAGI (reference sequence). CDR3 length equals 15 residues. The CDR3 DNA sequence: TGTGCCAGCGAACAAGCGGGTCGGGGGAATGAAAAACTGTTTTTT. Its translation is CASEQAGRGNEKLFF.

The chain links TRBV14 to TRBJ1-3; D ambiguous. The CDR3 extends over 16 amino acids. V lost 0 bases to trimming and J lost 0 bases, with 9 bases between them. The germline V gene has CDR1 SGHDN and CDR2 FVKESK. CDR3 in DNA: TGTGCCAGCAGCCAAGATCGTAGGAGCTCTGGAAACACCATATATTTT. This encodes CASSQDRRSSGNTIYF.

The V call is TRBV9, the J call TRBJ2-1; the D is unclear. The germline gives CDR1 SGDLS, CDR2 YYNGEE. Between the trimmed V and J ends, which lost 0 bases and 0 bases, there was a span of 7 bases. CDR3 length: 15 residues. DNA of the CDR3: TGTGCCAGCAGCGTAGGGGTGAGCTCCTACAATGAGCAGTTCTTC. It yields the protein CASSVGVSSYNEQFF.

This sequence joins TRBV19 and TRBJ2-5; 10 bases fit TRBD1. J lost 4 bases, V lost 6 bases, and 2 bases had no gene match. The germline gives CDR1 LNHDA, CDR2 SQIVND (reference sequence). The CDR3 totals 13 residues. The chain's CDR3 is CASSDRGRETQYF. CDR3 in DNA: TGTGCCAGTAGCGACAGGGGGCGAGAGACCCAGTACTTC.

This clone has only one observation. The chain carries TRBV7-6 and TRBJ2-1; TRBD2 matches 7 bases. Germline trimming cut 6 bases from V and 0 bases from J; bases unmatched to any gene: 5. This CDR3 spans 15 amino acids. Germline values: CDR1 SGHVS, CDR2 FNYEAQ. The CDR3 spells CASRGSGASYNEQFF. In DNA form, the CDR3 reads TGTGCCAGCAGGGGCAGCGGGGCCTCCTACAATGAGCAGTTCTTC.

CDR3 sequence reads: CASSLHDRATEAFF. CDR3 DNA: TGTGCCAGCAGTTTGCACGACAGGGCTACTGAAGCTTTCTTT. The chain carries TRBV28 and TRBJ1-1; 7 bases are a match to TRBD1. V dropped 3 bases and J dropped 5; count of bases not matched to a gene: 6. The CDR3 has 14 residues. Germline lookup yields CDR1 MDHEN and CDR2 SYDVKM.

This sequence joins TRBV19 and TRBJ1-1; a possible D gene is TRBD1 (5 bases). Per the germline V gene, CDR1 is LNHDA and CDR2 is SQIVND (reference sequence). V was cut by 1 base and J by 1 base, with 10 bases left in between. This CDR3 has 15 residues. CDR3 sequence (DNA): TGTGCCAGTAGTATAGGCCCTACAGGGAACACTGAAGCTTTCTTT. Protein: CASSIGPTGNTEAFF. The full variable domain, its missing parts supplied by reference TRBV19 and TRBJ1-1, is DGGITQSPKYLFRKEGQNVTLSCEQNLNHDAMYWYRQDPGQGLRLIYYSQIVNDFQKGDIAEGYSVSREKKESFPLTVTSAQKNPTAFYLCASSIGPTGNTEAFFGQGTRLTVV.

CDR3 sequence: CASSPTEMNTEAFF. The DNA of the CDR3 is TGCGCCAGCAGCCCGACAGAGATGAACACTGAAGCTTTCTTT. This chain uses TRBV5-1 with TRBJ1-1, with D tentatively TRBD1 (5 bases). The germline CDR1 and CDR2 sequences are SGHRS and YFSETQ. This CDR3 contains 14 residues. Trimming cost V 4 bases and J 0 bases, with 10 bases left between them.